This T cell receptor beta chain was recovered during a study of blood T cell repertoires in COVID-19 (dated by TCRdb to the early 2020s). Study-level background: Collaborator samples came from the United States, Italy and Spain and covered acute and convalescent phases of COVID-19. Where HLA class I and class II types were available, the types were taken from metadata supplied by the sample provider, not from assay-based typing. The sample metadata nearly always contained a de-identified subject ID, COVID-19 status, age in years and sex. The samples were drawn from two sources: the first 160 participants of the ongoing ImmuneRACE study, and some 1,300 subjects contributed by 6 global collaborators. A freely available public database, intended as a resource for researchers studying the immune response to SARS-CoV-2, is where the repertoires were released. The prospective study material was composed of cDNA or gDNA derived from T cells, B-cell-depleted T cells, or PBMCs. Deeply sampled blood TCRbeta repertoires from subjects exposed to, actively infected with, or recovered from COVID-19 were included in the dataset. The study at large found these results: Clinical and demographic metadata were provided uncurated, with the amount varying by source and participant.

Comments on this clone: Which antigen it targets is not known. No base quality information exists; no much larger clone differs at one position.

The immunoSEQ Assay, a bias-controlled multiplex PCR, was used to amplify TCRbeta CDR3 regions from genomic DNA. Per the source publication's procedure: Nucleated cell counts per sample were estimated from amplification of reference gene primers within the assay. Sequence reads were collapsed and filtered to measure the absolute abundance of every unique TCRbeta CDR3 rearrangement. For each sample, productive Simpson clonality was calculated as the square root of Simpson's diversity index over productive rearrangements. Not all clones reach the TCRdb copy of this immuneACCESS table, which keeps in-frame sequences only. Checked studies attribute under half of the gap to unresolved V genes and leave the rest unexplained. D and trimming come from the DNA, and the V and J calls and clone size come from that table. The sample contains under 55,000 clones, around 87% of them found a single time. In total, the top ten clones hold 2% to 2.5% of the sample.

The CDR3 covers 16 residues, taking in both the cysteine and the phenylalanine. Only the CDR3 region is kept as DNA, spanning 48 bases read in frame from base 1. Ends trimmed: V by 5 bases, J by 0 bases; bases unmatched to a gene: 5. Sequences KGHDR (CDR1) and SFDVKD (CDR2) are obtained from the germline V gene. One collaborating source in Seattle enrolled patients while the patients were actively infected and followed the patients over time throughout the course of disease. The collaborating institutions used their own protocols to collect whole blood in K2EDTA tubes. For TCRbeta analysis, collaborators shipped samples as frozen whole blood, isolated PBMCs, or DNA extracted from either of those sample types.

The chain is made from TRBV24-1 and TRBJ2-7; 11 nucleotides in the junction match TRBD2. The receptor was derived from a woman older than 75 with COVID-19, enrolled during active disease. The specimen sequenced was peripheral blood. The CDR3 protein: CATSGGTSGNSYEQYF. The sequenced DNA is TGTGCCACCAGTGGCGGGACTAGCGGAAACTCCTACGAGCAGTACTTC.